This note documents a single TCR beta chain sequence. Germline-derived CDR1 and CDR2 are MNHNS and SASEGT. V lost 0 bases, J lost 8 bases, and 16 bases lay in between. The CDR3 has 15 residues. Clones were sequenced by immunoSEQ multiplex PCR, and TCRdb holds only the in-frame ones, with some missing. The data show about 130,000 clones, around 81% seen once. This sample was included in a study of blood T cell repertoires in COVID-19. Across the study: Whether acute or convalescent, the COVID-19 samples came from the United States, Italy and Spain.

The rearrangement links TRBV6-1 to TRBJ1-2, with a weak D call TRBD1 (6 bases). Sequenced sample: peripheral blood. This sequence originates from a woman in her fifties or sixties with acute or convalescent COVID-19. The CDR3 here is CASSEAVTGSIGYTF. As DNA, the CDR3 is TGTGCCAGCAGTGAAGCGGTCACAGGGTCGATCGGCTACACCTTC.